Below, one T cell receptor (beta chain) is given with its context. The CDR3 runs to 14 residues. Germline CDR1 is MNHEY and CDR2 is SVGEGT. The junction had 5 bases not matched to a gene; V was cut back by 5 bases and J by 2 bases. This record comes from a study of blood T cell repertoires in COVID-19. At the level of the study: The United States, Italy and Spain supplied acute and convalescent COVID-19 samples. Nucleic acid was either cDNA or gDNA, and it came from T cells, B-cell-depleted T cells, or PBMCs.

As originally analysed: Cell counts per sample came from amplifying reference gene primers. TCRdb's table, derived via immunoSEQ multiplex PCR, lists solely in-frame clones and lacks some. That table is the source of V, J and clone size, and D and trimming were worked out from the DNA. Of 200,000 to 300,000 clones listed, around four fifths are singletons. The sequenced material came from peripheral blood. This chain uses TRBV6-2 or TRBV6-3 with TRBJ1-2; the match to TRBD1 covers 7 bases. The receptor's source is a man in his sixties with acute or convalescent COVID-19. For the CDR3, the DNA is TGTGCCAGCAGTGCGGGACAGCCGAACTATGGCTACACCTTC. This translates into CASSAGQPNYGYTF.